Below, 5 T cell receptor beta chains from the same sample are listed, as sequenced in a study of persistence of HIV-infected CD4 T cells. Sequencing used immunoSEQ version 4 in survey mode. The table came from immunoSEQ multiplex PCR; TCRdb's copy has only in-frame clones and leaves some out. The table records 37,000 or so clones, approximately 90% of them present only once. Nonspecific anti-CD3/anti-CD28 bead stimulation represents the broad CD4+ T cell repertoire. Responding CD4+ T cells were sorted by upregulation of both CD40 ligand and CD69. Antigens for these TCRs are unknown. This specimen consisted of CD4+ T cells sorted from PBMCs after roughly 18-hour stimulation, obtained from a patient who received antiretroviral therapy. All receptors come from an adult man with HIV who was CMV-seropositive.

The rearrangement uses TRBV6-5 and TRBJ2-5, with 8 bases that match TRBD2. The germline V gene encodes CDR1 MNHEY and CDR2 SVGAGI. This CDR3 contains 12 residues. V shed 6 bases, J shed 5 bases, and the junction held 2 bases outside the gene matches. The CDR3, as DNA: TGTGCCAGCAGGTCGGGGGGGGAGACCCAGTACTTC. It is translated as CASRSGGETQYF.

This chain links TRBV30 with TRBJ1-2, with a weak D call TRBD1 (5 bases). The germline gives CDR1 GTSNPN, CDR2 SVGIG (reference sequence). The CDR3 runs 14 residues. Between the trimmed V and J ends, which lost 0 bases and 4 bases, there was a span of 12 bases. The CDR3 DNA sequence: TGTGCCTGGAGTGTTGTCCGGGGGATCTATGGCTACACCTTC. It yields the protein CAWSVVRGIYGYTF. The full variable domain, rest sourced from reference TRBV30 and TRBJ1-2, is SQTIHQWPATLVQPVGSPLSLECTVEGTSNPNLYWYRQAAGRGLQLLFYSVGIGQISSEVPQNLSASRPQDRQFILSSKKLLLSDSGFYLCAWSVVRGIYGYTFGSGTRLTVV.

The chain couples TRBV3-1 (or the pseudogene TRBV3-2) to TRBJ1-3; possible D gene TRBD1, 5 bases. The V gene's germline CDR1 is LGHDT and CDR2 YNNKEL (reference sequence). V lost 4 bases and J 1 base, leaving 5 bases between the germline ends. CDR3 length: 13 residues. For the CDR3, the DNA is TGTGCCAGCAGCCCAGGGTCTGGAAACACCATATATTTT. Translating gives CASSPGSGNTIYF.

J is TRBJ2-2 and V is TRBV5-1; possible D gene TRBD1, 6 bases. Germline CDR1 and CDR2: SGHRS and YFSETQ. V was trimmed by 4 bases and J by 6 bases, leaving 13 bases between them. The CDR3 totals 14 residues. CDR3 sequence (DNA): TGCGCCAGCAGCGAGAAGGGGGTCCCCGGGGAGCTGTTTTTT. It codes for CASSEKGVPGELFF.

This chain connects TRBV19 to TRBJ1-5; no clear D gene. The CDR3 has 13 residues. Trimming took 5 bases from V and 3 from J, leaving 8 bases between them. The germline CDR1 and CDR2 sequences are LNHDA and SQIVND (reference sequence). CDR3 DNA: TGTGCCAGTAGTGGCAAATCCAATCAGCCCCAGCATTTT. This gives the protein CASSGKSNQPQHF.